Listed here are 27 T cell receptor beta chains from one sample, sequenced in a study of T-cell memory formation after mild COVID-19. A single record per CDR3 protein comes from TCRdb applying MiXCR to the 5' RACE reads. Among under 250,000 distinct CDR3 sequences listed, roughly 10% were seen once. Sequencing was done on a sample of PBMCs or a T cell subset sorted from them (not recorded which). These receptors were taken from a man aged 18 to 30 who had mild COVID-19 (a few samples of this study predate the infection). Cell type and time point are not known.

The chain is built from TRBV18 and TRBJ1-6; D is perhaps TRBD1 (6 bases). The CDR3 sequence is 14 residues long. Per germline, CDR1 KGHSH and CDR2 LQKENI. Trimming cost V 6 bases and J 7 bases, with 13 bases left between them. CDR3 protein: CASSRGQGNSPLHF. The CDR3 DNA sequence: TGTGCCAGCTCCCGGGGGCAGGGAAATTCACCCCTCCACTTT.

The chain recombines TRBV3-1 with TRBJ2-7; 13 bases are shared with TRBD2. Germline CDR1 reads LGHDT; CDR2 reads YNNKEL (reference sequence). The CDR3 length is 17 residues. The V and J ends lost 3 bases and 3 bases, in that order; junction bases with no gene match: 8. The CDR3 DNA follows: TGTGCCAGCAGCCACTCTCGGACTAGCGGGGGCCGCTACGAGCAGTACGTC. The encoded protein is CASSHSRTSGGRYEQYV.

This clonotype has a handful of counts. The chain employs TRBV5-1 and TRBJ2-1; D possibly uses TRBD1 or TRBD2 (5 bases each). The V and J ends lost 4 bases and 7 bases respectively, with 18 bases between them. The CDR3 is 15 amino acids. Germline values: CDR1 SGHRS, CDR2 YFSETQ. This CDR3 reads CASSKGPSVGNEQFF. The CDR3 DNA sequence: TGCGCCAGCAGCAAGGGACCCTCTGTGGGTAATGAGCAGTTCTTC.

This clonotype has ten or more counts. This chain connects TRBV11-1 to TRBJ2-4; TRBD1 matches 9 bases. The CDR3 consists of 15 residues. Germline CDR1 is SGHAT and CDR2 is FQDESV (reference sequence). The J segment lost 4 bases and the V segment lost 4 bases, leaving 5 bases of the junction unmatched. The CDR3 reads CASSSSQGAKNIQYF. CDR3 coding DNA: TGTGCCAGCAGCTCCTCACAGGGGGCGAAAAACATTCAGTACTTC.

This clonotype has just a few counts. The chain combines TRBV10-3 with TRBJ2-7, with D possibly TRBD2 on 6 matching bases. V was pared by 3 bases and J by 0 bases, with 9 bases between. The CDR3 totals 14 residues. From germline, CDR1 is ENHRY and CDR2 SYGVKD. CDR3 region: CAISDVGSSYEQYV. The CDR3 nucleotides read TGTGCCATCAGTGATGTCGGGAGCTCCTACGAGCAGTACGTC.

There are a few counts of this clonotype. The chain employs TRBV6-5 and TRBJ2-1; no clear D gene. Germline values: CDR1 MNHEY, CDR2 SVGAGI. Trimming removed 5 bases at V and 4 bases at J, with 12 bases between. The CDR3 covers 14 residues. The chain's CDR3 is CASSLKRAYNEQFF. The CDR3 region has the DNA TGTGCCAGCAGTCTTAAAAGGGCGTACAATGAGCAGTTCTTC.

This clonotype was recorded many times. This chain connects TRBV5-1 to TRBJ2-7, with TRBD1 identical over 8 bases. The CDR3 covers 15 residues. V was pared by 0 bases and J by 3 bases, with 5 bases of the junction left unmatched. Germline V gene data show CDR1 as SGHRS and CDR2 as YFSETQ. The CDR3 spells CASSLGPGQGYEQYF. CDR3 sequence (DNA): TGCGCCAGCAGCTTGGGACCTGGACAGGGCTACGAGCAGTACTTC.

This sequence joins TRBV3-1 and TRBJ2-7; 7 bases line up with TRBD2. This CDR3 comprises 15 residues. Germline CDR1 LGHDT, CDR2 YNNKEL (reference sequence). Trimming at V came to 0 bases and at J to 5 bases, leaving 7 bases not matched to a gene. CDR3 nucleotides: TGTGCCAGCAGCCAAGATCAGCGGGGTTGGGACGAGCAGTACTTC. Protein sequence: CASSQDQRGWDEQYF.

CDR3 nucleotides: TGTGCCAGCACACCGGGACAGAACACCGGGGAGCTGTTTTTT. This codes for CASTPGQNTGELFF. J is TRBJ2-2 and V is TRBV6-2 or TRBV6-3, with a weak D call TRBD1 (6 bases). Trimming pared 7 bases from V and 1 base from J, leaving 10 bases between. The CDR3 has 14 residues. CDR1 is MNHEY and CDR2 is SVGEGT in the germline V gene.

This chain joins TRBV7-2 and TRBJ2-1; D possibly matches TRBD1 or TRBD2 (6 bases each). Per the germline V gene, CDR1 is SGHTA and CDR2 is FQGNSA. Trimming stripped 5 bases from V and 2 bases from J, with 13 bases between. This CDR3 comprises 15 residues. CDR3 bases: TGTGCCAGCAGCAACCGGGGGCCCACCTACAATGAGCAGTTCTTC. Amino acids: CASSNRGPTYNEQFF.

There are many counts of this clonotype. The chain joins TRBV12-3 or TRBV12-4 to TRBJ2-2; 7 positions agree with TRBD1. The CDR3 is 15 residues long. Trimming at V came to 5 bases and at J to 2 bases, leaving 5 bases not matched to a gene. The CDR3 sequence: CASSPWTGNTGELFF. In DNA form, the CDR3 reads TGTGCCAGCAGTCCGTGGACAGGCAACACCGGGGAGCTGTTTTTT.

The rearrangement uses TRBV11-2 and TRBJ2-1, with 8 positions matching TRBD2. Germline assignment: CDR1 SGHAT and CDR2 FQNNGV. V was clipped by 8 bases and J by 6 bases; unmatched bases: 12. The CDR3 loop spans 15 amino acids. Here the CDR3 DNA reads TGTGCCAGCCGCACCGTACGAAGCGGGGGCAATGAGCAGTTCTTC. It specifies CASRTVRSGGNEQFF.

In its sample, this clonotype was seen a few times. The chain links TRBV12-3 or TRBV12-4 to TRBJ1-1, with 7 bases matching TRBD1. The CDR3 covers 18 residues. Trimming removed 4 bases from V and 2 bases from J; junction bases left unmatched: 16. CDR3 in DNA: TGTGCCAGCAGTTCGACAGGGCGCTCATCCCCAGTCAACACTGAAGCTTTCTTT. Its protein is CASSSTGRSSPVNTEAFF.

V and J are TRBV7-3 and TRBJ1-1; tentatively, D is TRBD1 (5 bases). V lost 4 bases and J lost 8, with 14 bases in between. This CDR3 is built from 13 residues. Per the germline V gene, CDR1 is SGHTA and CDR2 is FQGTGA. This CDR3 reads CASSYDPSGEAFF. The CDR3 nucleotides are TGTGCCAGCAGCTACGACCCATCAGGGGAAGCTTTCTTT.

The chain's CDR3 is CASSAPTGINTGELFF. CDR3 bases: TGTGCCAGCAGCGCACCGACAGGGATTAACACCGGGGAGCTGTTTTTT. This chain links TRBV7-9 with TRBJ2-2; 7 positions agree with TRBD1. This CDR3 is 16 amino acids long. The ends lost 5 bases at V and 2 bases at J; junction bases unmatched: 8. Germline V gene sequence: CDR1 SEHNR, CDR2 FQNEAQ (reference sequence). Full variable domain (missing parts from reference TRBV7-9 and TRBJ2-2): DTGVSQNPRHKITKRGQNVTFRCDPISEHNRLYWYRQTLGQGPEFLTYFQNEAQLEKSRLLSDRFSAERPKGSFSTLEIQRTEQGDSAMYLCASSAPTGINTGELFFGEGSRLTVL.

This clonotype has a count of ten or more. The CDR3 reads CASSPQGGNSPLHF. CDR3 nucleotide sequence: TGTGCCAGCAGCCCGCAGGGGGGTAATTCACCCCTCCACTTT. The chain recombines TRBV7-6 with TRBJ1-6; TRBD1 matches at 7 bases. The CDR3 consists of 14 residues. Germline CDR1 is SGHVS and CDR2 is FNYEAQ. With V trimmed by 5 bases and J by 6 bases, 4 bases remained unmatched.

V and J are TRBV7-2 and TRBJ2-1; D is undetermined. The CDR3 length is 17 residues. V was shortened by 4 bases and J by 6 bases, with 22 bases between the two germline ends. In germline, CDR1 is SGHTA, CDR2 FQGNSA. The CDR3 bases are TGTGCCAGCAGCTCCGTAGGCGGTGGCAACTGGGCCAATGAGCAGTTCTTC. Its translation is CASSSVGGGNWANEQFF.

This clonotype was recorded many times. This chain joins TRBV6-5 and TRBJ1-1, with a tentative D call TRBD1 (6 bases). Germline V gives CDR1 MNHEY, CDR2 SVGAGI. V was trimmed by 6 bases and J by 4 bases, leaving 9 bases between them. The CDR3 length is 12 residues. CDR3 sequence: CASRRGATEAFF. CDR3 DNA sequence: TGTGCCAGCAGAAGGGGGGCCACTGAAGCTTTCTTT.

The rearrangement links TRBV7-2 to TRBJ1-2; perhaps TRBD1 as D (5 bases). V was trimmed by 5 bases and J by 4 bases, leaving 11 bases between them. This CDR3 has 13 amino acids. The germline CDR1 and CDR2 sequences are SGHTA and FQGNSA. The CDR3 spells CASSPWGAYGYTF. DNA of the CDR3: TGTGCCAGCAGCCCTTGGGGCGCCTATGGCTACACCTTC.

There are a few counts of this clonotype. The V call is TRBV4-3, the J call TRBJ1-1; D gene unclear. The CDR3 is 15 amino acids. Germline V gives CDR1 LGHNA, CDR2 YSLEER. The V end was cut by 0 bases, the J end by 1 base, with 9 bases between. CDR3 bases: TGCGCCAGCAGCCAAGATGGATATGCGAACACTGAAGCTTTCTTT. Translation: CASSQDGYANTEAFF.

This clonotype came up many times. An end of the junction differs from the germline gene, which may be a read error. V usage is TRBV5-1 and J usage is TRBJ1-2, with 9 bases lining up with TRBD1. CDR3 length: 13 amino acids. Germline V gene sequence: CDR1 SGHRS, CDR2 YFSETQ. Here the CDR3 reads CASSLGQGDGYTF. The CDR3 nucleotides read TGTGCCAGCAGCTTGGGACAGGGAGATGGCTACACCTTC.

This clonotype appeared a few times. The V gene is TRBV5-1, the J gene TRBJ1-6; D possibly corresponds to TRBD1 (6 bases). Per germline, CDR1 SGHRS and CDR2 YFSETQ. V gave up 3 bases and J gave up 3 bases, with 16 bases separating them. CDR3 length: 17 residues. The CDR3 here is CASSSAGGSLYNSPLHF. In nucleotides, the CDR3 is TGCGCCAGCAGCTCGGCGGGGGGCTCACTCTATAATTCACCCCTCCACTTT.

This chain uses TRBV5-1 with TRBJ1-3; no firm D call. The CDR3 is 16 amino acids. Germline V gives CDR1 SGHRS, CDR2 YFSETQ. Trimming took 0 bases from V and 0 from J, leaving 10 bases between them. CDR3 sequence reads: CASSLGPQSSGNTIYF. CDR3 DNA: TGCGCCAGCAGCTTGGGACCGCAGAGCTCTGGAAACACCATATATTTT.

The rearrangement uses TRBV7-2 and TRBJ2-2, with D uncertain. The germline V gene encodes CDR1 SGHTA and CDR2 FQGNSA. V dropped 4 bases and J dropped 6 bases, with 12 bases sitting between them. The CDR3 covers 14 residues. The CDR3 nucleotides read TGTGCCAGCAGCTCTGTTGGTTTGTCCGGGGAGCTGTTTTTT. Amino acid sequence: CASSSVGLSGELFF.

This clonotype was recorded a few times. The chain links TRBV7-8 to TRBJ1-4; 7 bases align to TRBD1. Germline-derived CDR1 and CDR2 are SGHVS and FQNEAQ. The CDR3 length is 14 residues. With 5 bases clipped from V and 8 bases from J, the junction kept 8 bases outside the gene matches. The DNA for the CDR3 is TGTGCCAGCAGCCCCACCGGGACAGCCGAAAAACTGTTTTTT. Its translation: CASSPTGTAEKLFF. Based on the CDR3 plus reference TRBV7-8 and TRBJ1-4, the full variable domain is GAGVSQSPRYKVAKRGQDVALRCDPISGHVSLFWYQQALGQGPEFLTYFQNEAQLDKSGLPSDRFFAERPEGSVSTLKIQRTQQEDSAVYLCASSPTGTAEKLFFGSGTQLSVL.

This clonotype has only a few counts. The V and J genes are TRBV15 and TRBJ2-5, with 7 nucleotides matching TRBD1. Unmatched junction bases numbered 3, after V lost 1 base and J lost 1 base. CDR3 length: 15 residues. Germline V gene data show CDR1 as LNHNV and CDR2 as YYDKDF (reference sequence). CDR3: CATSRGGTAQETQYF. Written as DNA, the CDR3 is TGTGCCACCAGCAGAGGGGGGACAGCCCAAGAGACCCAGTACTTC.

This clonotype was seen many times. J is TRBJ1-6 and V is TRBV3-1; weak D call: TRBD1 (5 bases). Germline V lookup: CDR1 LGHDT, CDR2 YNNKEL (reference sequence). The CDR3 runs 16 residues. V shed 4 bases and J shed 0 bases, with 10 bases lying between them. The CDR3 loop is CASSRTTSSYNSPLHF. The CDR3, as DNA: TGTGCCAGCAGCCGGACAACGAGCTCCTATAATTCACCCCTCCACTTT.